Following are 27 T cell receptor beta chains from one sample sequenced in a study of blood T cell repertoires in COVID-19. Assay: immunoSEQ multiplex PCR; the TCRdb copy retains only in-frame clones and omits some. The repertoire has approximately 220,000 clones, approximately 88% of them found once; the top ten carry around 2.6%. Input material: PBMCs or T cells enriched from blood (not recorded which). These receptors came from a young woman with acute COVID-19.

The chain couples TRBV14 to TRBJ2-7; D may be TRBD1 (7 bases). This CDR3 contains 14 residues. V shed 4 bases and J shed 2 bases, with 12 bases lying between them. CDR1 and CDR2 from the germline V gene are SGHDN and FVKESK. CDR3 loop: CASSPGGGPYEQYF. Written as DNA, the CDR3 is TGTGCCAGCAGCCCCGGAGGGGGCCCCTACGAGCAGTACTTC.

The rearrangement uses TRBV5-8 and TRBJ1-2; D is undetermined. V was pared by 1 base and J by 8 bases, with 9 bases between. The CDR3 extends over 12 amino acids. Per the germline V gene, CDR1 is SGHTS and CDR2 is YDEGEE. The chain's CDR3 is CASSLYAVGYTF. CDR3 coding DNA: TGTGCCAGCAGCTTGTACGCGGTGGGCTACACCTTC.

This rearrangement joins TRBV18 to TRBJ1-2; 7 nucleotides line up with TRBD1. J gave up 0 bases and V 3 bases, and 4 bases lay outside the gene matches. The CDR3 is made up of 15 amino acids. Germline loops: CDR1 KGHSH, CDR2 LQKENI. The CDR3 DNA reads TGTGCCAGCTCACCGGGACAGATAACTAACTATGGCTACACCTTC. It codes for CASSPGQITNYGYTF.

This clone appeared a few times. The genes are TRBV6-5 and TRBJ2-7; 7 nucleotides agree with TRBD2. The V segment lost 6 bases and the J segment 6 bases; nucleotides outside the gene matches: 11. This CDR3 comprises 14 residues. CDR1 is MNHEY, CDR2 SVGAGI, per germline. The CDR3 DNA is TGTGCCAGCAGGAGGGGAGGGAATGCACTCGAGCAGTACTTC. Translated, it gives CASRRGGNALEQYF.

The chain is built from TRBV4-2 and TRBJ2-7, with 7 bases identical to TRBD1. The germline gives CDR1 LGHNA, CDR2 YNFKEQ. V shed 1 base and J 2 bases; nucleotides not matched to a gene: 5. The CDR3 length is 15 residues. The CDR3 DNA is TGTGCCAGCAGCCAAGGGCAGCAGGGGGCCTACGAGCAGTACTTC. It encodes CASSQGQQGAYEQYF.

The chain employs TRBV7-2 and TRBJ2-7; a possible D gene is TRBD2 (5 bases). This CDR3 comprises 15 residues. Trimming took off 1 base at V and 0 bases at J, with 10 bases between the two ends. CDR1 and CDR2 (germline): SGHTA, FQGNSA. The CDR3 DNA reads TGTGCCAGCAGCTTAGGAGGGCAGAGCTCCTACGAGCAGTACTTC. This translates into CASSLGGQSSYEQYF.

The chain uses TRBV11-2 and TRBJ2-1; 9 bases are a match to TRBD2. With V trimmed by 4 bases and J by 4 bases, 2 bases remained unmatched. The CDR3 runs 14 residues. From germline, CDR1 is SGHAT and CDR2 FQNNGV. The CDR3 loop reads CASSSGLAYNEQFF. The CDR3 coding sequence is TGTGCCAGCAGCTCAGGACTAGCGTACAATGAGCAGTTCTTC. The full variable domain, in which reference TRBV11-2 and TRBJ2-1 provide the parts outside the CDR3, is EAGVAQSPRYKIIEKRQSVAFWCNPISGHATLYWYQQILGQGPKLLIQFQNNGVVDDSQLPKDRFSAERLKGVDSTLKIQPAKLEDSAVYLCASSSGLAYNEQFFGPGTRLTVL.

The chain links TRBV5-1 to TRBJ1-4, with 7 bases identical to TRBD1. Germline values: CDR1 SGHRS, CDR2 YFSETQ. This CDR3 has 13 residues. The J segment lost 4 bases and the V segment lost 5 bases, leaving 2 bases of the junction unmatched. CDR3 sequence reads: CASSGQVNEKLFF. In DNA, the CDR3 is TGCGCCAGCAGTGGACAGGTTAATGAAAAACTGTTTTTT.

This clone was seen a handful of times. CDR3 nucleotide sequence: TGCGCCAGCAACCCAACAGGGGTAAATCAGCCCCAGCATTTT. As protein: CASNPTGVNQPQHF. The chain uses TRBV4-1 and TRBJ1-5; TRBD1 matches 7 bases. J gave up 4 bases and V 7 bases, and 7 bases lay outside the gene matches. The germline V gene encodes CDR1 MGHRA and CDR2 YSYEKL. This CDR3 has 14 amino acids.

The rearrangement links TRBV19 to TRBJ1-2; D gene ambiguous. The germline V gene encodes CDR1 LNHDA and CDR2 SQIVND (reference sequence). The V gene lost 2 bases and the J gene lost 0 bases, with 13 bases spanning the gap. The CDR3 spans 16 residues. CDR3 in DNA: TGTGCCAGTAGTATACTCCCCGGGATTACTAACTATGGCTACACCTTC. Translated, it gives CASSILPGITNYGYTF.

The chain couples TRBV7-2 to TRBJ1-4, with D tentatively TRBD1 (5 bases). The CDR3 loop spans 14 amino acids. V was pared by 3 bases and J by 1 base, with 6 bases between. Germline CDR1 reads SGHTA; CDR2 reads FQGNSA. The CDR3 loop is CASSFGGTNEKLFF. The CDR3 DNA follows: TGTGCCAGCAGCTTCGGGGGAACTAATGAAAAACTGTTTTTT.

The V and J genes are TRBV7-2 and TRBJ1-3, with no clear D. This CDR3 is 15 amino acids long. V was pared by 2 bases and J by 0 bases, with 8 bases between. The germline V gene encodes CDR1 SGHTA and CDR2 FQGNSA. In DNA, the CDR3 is TGTGCCAGCAGCTTATACGAAGCCTCTGGAAACACCATATATTTT. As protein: CASSLYEASGNTIYF.

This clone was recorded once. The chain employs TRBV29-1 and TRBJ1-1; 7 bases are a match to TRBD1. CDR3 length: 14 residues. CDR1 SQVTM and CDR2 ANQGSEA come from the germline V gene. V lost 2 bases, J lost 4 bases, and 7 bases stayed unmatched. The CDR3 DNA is TGCAGCGTTGAAATGGGGCAGGGGGGCACTGAAGCTTTCTTT. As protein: CSVEMGQGGTEAFF.

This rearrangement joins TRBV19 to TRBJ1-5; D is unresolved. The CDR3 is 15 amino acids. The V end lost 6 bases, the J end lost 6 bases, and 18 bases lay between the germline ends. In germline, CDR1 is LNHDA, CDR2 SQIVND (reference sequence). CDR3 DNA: TGTGCCAGTAGGGAATGGGAGGGAAGCGGTCAGCCCCAGCATTTT. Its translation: CASREWEGSGQPQHF.

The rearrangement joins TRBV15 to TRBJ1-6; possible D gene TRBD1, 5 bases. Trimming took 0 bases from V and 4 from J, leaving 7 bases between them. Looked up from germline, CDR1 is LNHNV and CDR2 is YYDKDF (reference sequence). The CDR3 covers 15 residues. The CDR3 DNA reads TGTGCCACCAGCAGAGAAGCAGGGTATAATTCACCCCTCCACTTT. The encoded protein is CATSREAGYNSPLHF. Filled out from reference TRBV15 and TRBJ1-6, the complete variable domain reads DAMVIQNPRYQVTQFGKPVTLSCSQTLNHNVMYWYQQKSSQAPKLLFHYYDKDFNNEADTPDNFQSRRPNTSFCFLDIRSPGLGDTAMYLCATSREAGYNSPLHFGNGTRLTVT.

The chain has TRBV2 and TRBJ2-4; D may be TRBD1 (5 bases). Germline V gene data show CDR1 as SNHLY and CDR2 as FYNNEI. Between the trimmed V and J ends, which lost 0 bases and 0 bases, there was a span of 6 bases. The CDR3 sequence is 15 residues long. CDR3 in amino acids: CASSEAGEAKNIQYF. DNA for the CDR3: TGTGCCAGCAGTGAAGCAGGGGAAGCCAAAAACATTCAGTACTTC.

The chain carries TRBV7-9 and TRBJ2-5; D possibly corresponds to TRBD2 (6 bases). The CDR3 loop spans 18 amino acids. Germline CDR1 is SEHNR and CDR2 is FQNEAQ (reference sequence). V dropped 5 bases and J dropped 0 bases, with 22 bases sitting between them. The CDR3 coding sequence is TGTGCCAGCAGCGAACCGACATGGCTAGCGACGTACCAAGAGACCCAGTACTTC. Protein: CASSEPTWLATYQETQYF.

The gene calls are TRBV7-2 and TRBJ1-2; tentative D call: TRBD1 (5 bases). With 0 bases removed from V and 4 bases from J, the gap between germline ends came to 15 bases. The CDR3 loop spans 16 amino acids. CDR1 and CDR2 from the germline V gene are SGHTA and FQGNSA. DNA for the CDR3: TGTGCCAGCAGCTTAGCCTACAGGAGTTTCCTCTATGGCTACACCTTC. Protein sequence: CASSLAYRSFLYGYTF.

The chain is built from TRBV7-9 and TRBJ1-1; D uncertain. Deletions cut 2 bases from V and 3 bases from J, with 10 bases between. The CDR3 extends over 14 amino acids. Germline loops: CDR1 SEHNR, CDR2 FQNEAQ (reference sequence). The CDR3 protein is CASSLTRVDTEAFF. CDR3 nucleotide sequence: TGTGCCAGCAGCTTAACGAGGGTGGACACTGAAGCTTTCTTT.

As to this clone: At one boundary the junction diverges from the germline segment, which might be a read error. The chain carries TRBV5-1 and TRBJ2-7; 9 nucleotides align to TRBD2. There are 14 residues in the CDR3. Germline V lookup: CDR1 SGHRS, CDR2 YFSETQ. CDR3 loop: CASSLSSGGSFWSF. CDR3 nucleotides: TGCGCCAGCAGCTTGTCCAGCGGGGGGTCCTTTTGGAGCTTC.

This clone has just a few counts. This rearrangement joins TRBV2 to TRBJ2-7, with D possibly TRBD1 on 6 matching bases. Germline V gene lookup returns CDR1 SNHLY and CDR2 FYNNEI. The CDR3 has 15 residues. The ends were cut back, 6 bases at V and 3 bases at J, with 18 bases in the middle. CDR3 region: CASRASNTGFYEQYF. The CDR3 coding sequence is TGTGCCAGCAGAGCGTCGAATACAGGGTTCTACGAGCAGTACTTC.

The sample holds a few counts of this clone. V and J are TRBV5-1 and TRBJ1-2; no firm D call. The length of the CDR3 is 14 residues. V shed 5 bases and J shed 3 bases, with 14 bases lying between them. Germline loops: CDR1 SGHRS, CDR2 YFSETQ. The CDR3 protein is CASSFSGSDYGYTF. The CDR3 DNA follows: TGCGCCAGCAGTTTCTCCGGGTCAGACTATGGCTACACCTTC.

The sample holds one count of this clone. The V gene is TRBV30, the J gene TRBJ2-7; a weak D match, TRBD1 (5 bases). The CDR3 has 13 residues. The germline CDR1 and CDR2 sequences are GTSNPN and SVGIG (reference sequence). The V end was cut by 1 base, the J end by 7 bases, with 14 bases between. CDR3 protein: CAWSADLKGEQYF. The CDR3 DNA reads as TGTGCCTGGAGTGCGGACCTTAAGGGGGAGCAGTACTTC.

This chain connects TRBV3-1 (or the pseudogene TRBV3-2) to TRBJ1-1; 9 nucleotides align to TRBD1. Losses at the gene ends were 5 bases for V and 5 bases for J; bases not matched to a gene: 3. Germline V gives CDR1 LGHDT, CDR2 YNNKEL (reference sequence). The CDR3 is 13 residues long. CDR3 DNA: TGTGCCAGCAGCTACAGGGGGCTGACTGAAGCTTTCTTT. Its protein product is CASSYRGLTEAFF.

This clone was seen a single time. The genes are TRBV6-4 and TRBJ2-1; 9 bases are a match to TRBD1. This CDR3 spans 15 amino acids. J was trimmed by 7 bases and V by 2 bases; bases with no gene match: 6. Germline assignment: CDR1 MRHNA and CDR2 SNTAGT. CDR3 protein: CASSDPGQGRNEQFF. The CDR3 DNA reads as TGTGCCAGCAGTGACCCGGGACAGGGTAGGAATGAGCAGTTCTTC.

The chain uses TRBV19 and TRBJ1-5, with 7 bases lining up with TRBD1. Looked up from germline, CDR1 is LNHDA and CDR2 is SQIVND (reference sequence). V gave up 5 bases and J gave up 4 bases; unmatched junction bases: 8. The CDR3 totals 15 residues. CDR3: CASSPLDRTNQPQHF. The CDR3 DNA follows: TGTGCCAGTAGTCCCTTGGACAGGACTAATCAGCCCCAGCATTTT.

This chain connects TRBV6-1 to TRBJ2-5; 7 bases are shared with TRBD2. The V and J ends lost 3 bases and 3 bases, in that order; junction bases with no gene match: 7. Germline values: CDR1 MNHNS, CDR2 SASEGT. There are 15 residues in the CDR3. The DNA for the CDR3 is TGTGCCAGCAGTGACGCCGGGACTACCAAAGAGACCCAGTACTTC. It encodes CASSDAGTTKETQYF.